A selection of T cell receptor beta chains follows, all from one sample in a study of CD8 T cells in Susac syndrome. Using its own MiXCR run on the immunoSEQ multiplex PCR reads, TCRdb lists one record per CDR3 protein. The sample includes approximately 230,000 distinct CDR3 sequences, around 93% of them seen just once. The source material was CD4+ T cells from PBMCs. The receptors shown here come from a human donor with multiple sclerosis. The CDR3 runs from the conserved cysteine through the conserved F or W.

CASSGGPVNTEAFF TRBV13
CSARDGRAVVQPQHF TRBV20-1
CASSEQDRDNYGYTF TRBV9
CASSLALAEQFF TRBV11-2
CSGGGKNTEAFF TRBV29-1
CASSLGQLSTDTQYF TRBV5-6
CASSTTGLRGANVLTF TRBV5-1
CSAKDGKSSYNEQFF TRBV20-1
CASSKGLDPDTQYF TRBV2
CSASVLGNYGYTF TRBV20-1
CASSPGRQGRSPLHF TRBV23-1
CASSPQGNTEAFF TRBV7-3
CASSRSTGKNYGYTF TRBV18
CASSVSPSGTSNTGELFF TRBV9
CASSLGRRMSGYTF TRBV5-6
CSVSRGLSYEQYF TRBV29-1
CASSPGDSSYNEQFF TRBV12-3/TRBV12-4
CASSQTSSEAYNEQFF TRBV4-1
CASSYTGELFF TRBV12-3/TRBV12-4
CASSQGRGAEAFF TRBV7-3
CASSSFGQGYEQYF TRBV5-1
CASSPTGLAGGPKNEQFF TRBV27
CASSSSTDTQYF TRBV7-2
CASSFRADYEQYF TRBV27
CASSWSGGTQETQYF TRBV28
CASSPKGLAGLSRDYEQYF TRBV28
CAWKLSGNTIYF TRBV30
CASSRGGGDIPEAFF TRBV5-1
CASSIEDRGYRTEAFF TRBV19
CASSLDSPGVQETQYF TRBV5-1
CASSFNRDRESNGYTF TRBV7-3
CASKRTGDYGYTF TRBV5-1
CSVVGVRVDNTGELFF TRBV29-1
CASSQGRQGLAYGYTF TRBV3-1
CASKVGAGNTEAFF TRBV19
CASSLTGMNTEAFF TRBV5-1
CASSRRQEGYEQYF TRBV27
CASSYRGGTDTQYF TRBV6-5
CASSLRAGGPEETQYF TRBV11-3
CASSRDLAGGNYNEQFF TRBV7-6
CSATPMTGGFYGYTF TRBV20-1
CASSHMPGQQKFSGNTIYF TRBV4-1
CASSLLASGKQETQYF TRBV27
CASSLEQGNTEAFF TRBV12-3/TRBV12-4
CASSQEGGQQMVSQPQHF TRBV14
CSARDPSGSITDTQYF TRBV20-1
CASSEFGGGNTEAFF TRBV25-1
CATSSARGGGNEQYF TRBV15
CASSPQPGFYSPLHF TRBV7-8
CATSDLSRGGSYNEQFF TRBV24-1
CASSPRQATYEQYF TRBV5-1
CASSVLGNTEAFF TRBV7-9
CASSYSRSSERTQYF TRBV6-5
CASSLRRGTLSTGELFF TRBV28
CASSLDDRGRFSYEQYF TRBV5-1